Shown below are 21 T cell receptor beta chains from a single sample sequenced in a study of cytomegalovirus exposure and HLA in healthy donors. 60 Vbeta and 13 Jbeta primers were used in PCR. Only in-frame clones appear in the TCRdb table, and some are missing; sequencing was by immunoSEQ multiplex PCR. The sample holds over 30,000 clones; around 83% are singletons and the top ten take 3.6%. Material: PBMCs. The receptors here all came from a woman aged 18-29 years in good health and CMV-seronegative.

The chain links TRBV25-1 to TRBJ2-1; possible D gene TRBD2, 6 bases. Per germline, CDR1 MGHDK and CDR2 SYGVNS. The CDR3 contains 11 residues. V lost 11 bases and J lost 4, with 9 bases in between. The CDR3 DNA sequence: TGTGCCGCGCGGGATTACAATGAGCAGTTCTTC. This codes for CAARDYNEQFF.

The V gene is TRBV11-2, the J gene TRBJ2-5; the match to TRBD1 covers 9 bases. Germline trimming cut 5 bases from V and 4 bases from J; bases unmatched to any gene: 5. There are 14 residues in the CDR3. The germline V gene has CDR1 SGHAT and CDR2 FQNNGV. CDR3 DNA: TGTGCCAGCAGCAGCCACAGGGGGCGAGAGACCCAGTACTTC. Translating gives CASSSHRGRETQYF.

The V call is TRBV7-6, the J call TRBJ2-7; no reliable D call. The CDR3 extends over 14 amino acids. Deletions cut 1 base from V and 0 bases from J, with 7 bases between. Germline CDR1 is SGHVS and CDR2 is FNYEAQ. CDR3 nucleotides: TGTGCCAGCAGCTTAGGAGCCACCTCCTACGAGCAGTACTTC. Translation gives CASSLGATSYEQYF.

The chain couples TRBV4-2 to TRBJ2-1, with 10 bases fitting TRBD1. V was clipped by 4 bases and J by 7 bases; unmatched bases: 10. The CDR3 covers 16 residues. CDR1 and CDR2 from the germline V gene are LGHNA and YNFKEQ. The CDR3 DNA reads as TGTGCCAGCAGCCGACCAGGGAGACAGGGGGCAAATGAGCAGTTCTTC. It translates to CASSRPGRQGANEQFF.

The rearrangement joins TRBV2 to TRBJ2-3; the D gene is possibly TRBD2 (7 bases). The CDR3 has 13 residues. Trimming pared 7 bases from V and 6 bases from J, leaving 14 bases between. Germline CDR1 is SNHLY and CDR2 is FYNNEI. The CDR3 sequence: CASNGGGRDTQYF. CDR3 nucleotide sequence: TGTGCCAGCAATGGGGGGGGCAGGGATACGCAGTATTTT.

The gene calls are TRBV10-3 and TRBJ1-6; 8 nucleotides agree with TRBD1. Looked up from germline, CDR1 is ENHRY and CDR2 is SYGVKD. J lost 7 bases, V lost 7 bases, and 3 bases had no gene match. The length of the CDR3 is 13 residues. CDR3 in amino acids: CAITWTGNSPLHF. The CDR3 DNA follows: TGTGCCATCACCTGGACAGGGAATTCACCCCTCCACTTT.

The sample holds a few counts of this clone. The chain carries TRBV5-4 and TRBJ2-7; a possible D gene is TRBD1 (5 bases). CDR3 size: 14 residues. The V gene lost 1 base and the J gene lost 4 bases, with 12 bases spanning the gap. Germline lookup yields CDR1 SGHNT and CDR2 YYREEE (reference sequence). The CDR3 DNA reads TGTGCCAGCAGCTTGCAGGGAAACCTTTACGAGCAGTACTTC. It yields the protein CASSLQGNLYEQYF.

This clone was detected once. The chain recombines TRBV10-3 with TRBJ1-2; D possibly corresponds to TRBD1 (6 bases). CDR1 is ENHRY, CDR2 SYGVKD, per germline. This CDR3 contains 12 residues. The V end was cut by 11 bases, the J end by 5 bases, with 15 bases between. The CDR3 sequence: CASKSGEYGYTF. In DNA form, the CDR3 reads TGTGCCTCCAAGTCAGGGGAATATGGCTACACCTTC.

The chain links TRBV5-5 to TRBJ2-1; no definite D call. The V end was cut by 5 bases, the J end by 6 bases, with 9 bases between. The length of the CDR3 is 12 residues. Germline V gene data show CDR1 as SGHKS and CDR2 as YYEKEE (reference sequence). CDR3 nucleotide sequence: TGTGCCAGCAGAAGAGGCTTCAATGAGCAGTTCTTC. Translating gives CASRRGFNEQFF.

The genes are TRBV4-2 and TRBJ2-3; TRBD2 matches at 13 bases. This CDR3 region has 17 residues. V was clipped by 0 bases and J by 5 bases; unmatched bases: 5. The germline V gene encodes CDR1 LGHNA and CDR2 YNFKEQ. CDR3 sequence reads: CASSQELAGGPKDTQYF. CDR3 nucleotide sequence: TGTGCCAGCAGCCAAGAACTAGCGGGGGGGCCGAAAGATACGCAGTATTTT.

V is TRBV11-2 and J is TRBJ2-1; D ambiguous. V was trimmed by 5 bases and J by 0 bases, leaving 14 bases between them. This CDR3 is built from 16 residues. In germline, CDR1 is SGHAT, CDR2 FQNNGV. This chain's CDR3 is CASSLPGRRSYNEQFF. The CDR3 nucleotides read TGTGCCAGCAGCCTACCCGGCAGGCGCTCCTACAATGAGCAGTTCTTC.

The CDR3: CASSLDFRNYGYTF. The CDR3, as DNA: TGTGCCAGCAGCTTAGATTTCAGAAACTATGGCTACACCTTC. This chain links TRBV7-9 with TRBJ1-2; D uncertain. This CDR3 has 14 amino acids. Germline V lookup: CDR1 SEHNR, CDR2 FQNEAQ (reference sequence). V was clipped by 1 base and J by 2 bases, with 8 bases between them.

The rearrangement links TRBV29-1 to TRBJ2-1; D may be TRBD2 (6 bases). The V and J ends lost 4 bases and 5 bases respectively, with 9 bases between them. CDR1 is SQVTM and CDR2 is ANQGSEA in the germline V gene. This CDR3 is 12 amino acids long. The CDR3 reads CSVAGVNNEQFF. The CDR3 nucleotides read TGCAGCGTTGCGGGGGTTAACAATGAGCAGTTCTTC.

The chain couples TRBV5-4 to TRBJ1-1; 7 nucleotides align to TRBD1. The CDR3 has 14 amino acids. V trimming: 4 bases; J trimming: 7 bases; junction bases outside the gene matches: 10. Germline CDR1 SGHNT, CDR2 YYREEE (reference sequence). This CDR3 reads CASSPRDSQDEAFF. CDR3 in DNA: TGTGCCAGCAGCCCAAGGGACAGCCAAGATGAAGCTTTCTTT.

The V gene is TRBV4-2, the J gene TRBJ1-1; D ambiguous. The CDR3 consists of 16 residues. Germline values: CDR1 LGHNA, CDR2 YNFKEQ. V lost 3 bases and J 1 base, leaving 15 bases between the germline ends. DNA of the CDR3: TGTGCCAGCAGCCAGGGCCGGCGACCCGAGAACACTGAAGCTTTCTTT. Its protein is CASSQGRRPENTEAFF.

The gene calls are TRBV27 and TRBJ1-6; no reliable D call. V gave up 0 bases and J gave up 0 bases, with 9 bases separating them. This CDR3 contains 17 residues. Germline V CDR1 and CDR2: MNHEY, SMNVEV (reference sequence). The CDR3 region is CASSLSKWSSYNSPLHF. For the CDR3, the DNA is TGTGCCAGCAGTTTATCGAAGTGGAGCTCCTATAATTCACCCCTCCACTTT.

The V gene is TRBV6-6, the J gene TRBJ2-7; possibly TRBD2 for D (8 bases). The V end was cut by 4 bases, the J end by 6 bases, with 22 bases between. Germline loops: CDR1 MNHNY, CDR2 SVGAGI (reference sequence). There are 16 residues in the CDR3. CDR3 DNA: TGTGCCAGCAGTTCCCCCGGGAGGGGGCAACGGTTCGAGCAGTACTTC. Its protein product is CASSSPGRGQRFEQYF.

Remarks on this clone: At one end, the junction sequence differs from germline, possibly due to a read error. This rearrangement joins TRBV14 to TRBJ2-1, with 14 bases that match TRBD2. This CDR3 is built from 17 residues. Germline CDR1 and CDR2: SGHDN and FVKESK. CDR3 protein: CASSQGWGLAGVDEQLF. CDR3 bases: TGTGCCAGCAGCCAAGGGTGGGGACTAGCGGGAGTCGATGAGCAGCTCTTC.

The V gene is TRBV19, the J gene TRBJ2-3, with 10 bases identical to TRBD2. The CDR3 runs to 16 residues. Trimming cost V 7 bases and J 0 bases; bases outside gene matches: 7. Germline-derived CDR1 and CDR2 are LNHDA and SQIVND (reference sequence). In nucleotides, the CDR3 is TGTGCCAGTAAACGGCTAGCGGGAGTGAGCACAGATACGCAGTATTTT. Its translation is CASKRLAGVSTDTQYF.

The chain uses TRBV28 and TRBJ2-7; 11 bases line up with TRBD2. V lost 1 base and J lost 6; bases outside the gene matches: 11. CDR3 length: 17 residues. Germline assignment: CDR1 MDHEN and CDR2 SYDVKM. The CDR3 spells CASSLFDLAGGPGEQYF. The CDR3 nucleotides are TGTGCCAGCAGTTTATTCGACTTAGCGGGAGGGCCGGGCGAGCAGTACTTC.

This chain links TRBV28 with TRBJ2-2, with D tentatively TRBD2 (5 bases). Trimming stripped 6 bases from V and 7 bases from J, with 12 bases between. The CDR3 sequence is 13 residues long. The germline V gene encodes CDR1 MDHEN and CDR2 SYDVKM. The CDR3 sequence is CASSPSGSGELFF. The CDR3 DNA reads as TGTGCCAGCAGCCCTTCTGGGAGCGGGGAGCTGTTTTTT.